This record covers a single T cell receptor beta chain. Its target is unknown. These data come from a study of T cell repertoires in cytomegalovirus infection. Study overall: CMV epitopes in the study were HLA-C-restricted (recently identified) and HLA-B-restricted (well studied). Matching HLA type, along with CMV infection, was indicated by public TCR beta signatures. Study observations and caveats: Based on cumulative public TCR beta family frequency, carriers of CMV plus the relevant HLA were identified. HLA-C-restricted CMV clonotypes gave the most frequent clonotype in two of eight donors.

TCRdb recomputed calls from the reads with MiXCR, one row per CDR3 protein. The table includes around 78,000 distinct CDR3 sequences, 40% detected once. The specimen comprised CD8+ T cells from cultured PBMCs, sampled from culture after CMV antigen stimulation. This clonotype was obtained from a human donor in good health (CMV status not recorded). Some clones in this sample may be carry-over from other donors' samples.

For the CDR3, the DNA is TGTGCCAGCTCTGGGGACAGCGACACAGATACGCAGTATTTT. Translation gives CASSGDSDTDTQYF. The V and J genes are TRBV6-1 and TRBJ2-3, with TRBD1 matching 7 bases. Germline CDR1 and CDR2: MNHNS and SASEGT. The CDR3 is 14 amino acids. With V trimmed by 8 bases and J by 2 bases, 7 bases remained unmatched.